The T cell receptor beta chain described here comes from a study of molecular identifiers for immune sequencing clone quantification. Across the whole study: Replicate RNA came from roughly 18,000 or 92,000 naive CD8 cells and was split five ways, and four parts were sequenced.

Study results and caveats: Molecules of identical TCR sharing a barcode could underestimate highly expanded clone sizes. In CMV-specific effectors, clones above 20 copies held over 99% of molecules; naive, under 1%.

Points on this clonotype: No antigen is known for it.

Bulk TCR library preparation followed previously described methods with listed TCR primers. MiXCR, run by TCRdb on the PCR reads, gives a single entry per CDR3 protein. In the table there are 490,000 or so distinct CDR3 sequences, under 30% of which are singletons. Sequenced sample: naive CD8+ T cells from blood, with Jurkat cell RNA spiked in. Stated subset: FACS-sorted CD8+CD4-CCR7+CD45RA+ naive T cells. The receptor was isolated from a human donor in good health. Some libraries in this study had Jurkat cell RNA spiked in.

The CDR3 DNA reads TGTGCCAGCAGTTACTCAATCCGGGACAGCGAGACCACAGATACGCAGTATTTT. It codes for CASSYSIRDSETTDTQYF. The gene calls are TRBV6-2 or TRBV6-3 and TRBJ2-3, with TRBD1 matching 7 bases. Germline V lookup: CDR1 MNHEY, CDR2 SVGEGT. The CDR3 has 18 amino acids. J lost 2 bases, V lost 0 bases, and 11 bases had no gene match.